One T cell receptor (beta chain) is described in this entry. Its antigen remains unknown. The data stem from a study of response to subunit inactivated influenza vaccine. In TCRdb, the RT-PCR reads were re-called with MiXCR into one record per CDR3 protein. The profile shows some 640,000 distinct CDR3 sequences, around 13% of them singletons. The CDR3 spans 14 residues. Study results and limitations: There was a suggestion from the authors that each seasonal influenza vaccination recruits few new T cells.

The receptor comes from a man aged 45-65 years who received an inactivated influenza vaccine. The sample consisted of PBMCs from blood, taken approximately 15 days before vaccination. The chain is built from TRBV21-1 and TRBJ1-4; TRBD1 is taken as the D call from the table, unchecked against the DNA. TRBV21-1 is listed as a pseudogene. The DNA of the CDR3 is TGTGCCAGCAGCAAAGAGGGGACAGGGCTCGGACTGTTTTTT. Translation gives CASSKEGTGLGLFF.